The sequence of this TCR beta chain was determined in a study of vaccination effects on CD4 cells after COVID-19. General observations from the study: In the late period after vaccination, infection- and vaccine-induced clones contracted markedly.

Within the ViraFEST assay, antigen-specific CD4+ T cells underwent expansion with viral peptide pools prior to sequencing. Once cultured for approximately ten days, the cells underwent separation to obtain CD4+ T cells. Two doses of either BNT162b2 or mRNA-1273 were given to each participant. No vaccinee had earlier SARS-CoV-2 infection, and nucleocapsid antibodies were negative. Culturing of more than 1.5 million PBMC per well took place with around 9.4 IU/ml IL-2 and around 10 ug/ml peptides. IL-2 medium supplanted half the medium on days 3 and 7. About this clone: What it binds is not known.

Produced via immunoSEQ multiplex PCR; TCRdb's table is partial and in-frame only. The sample includes 64,000 or so clones, roughly three quarters seen only once; the top ten take roughly 2%. The starting material was CD4+ T cells from PBMCs cultured with HCoV-OC43 spike peptides, obtained after COVID-19 vaccination. Subset here: HCoV-OC43 spike overlapping peptide pool stimulation. The origin of this receptor is a human donor who received a COVID-19 vaccine.

The CDR3 loop reads CASIKRSNTGELFF. The CDR3 DNA follows: TGTGCCAGCATTAAACGATCGAACACCGGGGAGCTGTTTTTT. The chain is built from TRBV6-5 and TRBJ2-2; unclear D gene. The CDR3 loop spans 14 amino acids. V lost 7 bases, J lost 0 bases, and 9 bases lay in between. Germline V gene sequence: CDR1 MNHEY, CDR2 SVGAGI.